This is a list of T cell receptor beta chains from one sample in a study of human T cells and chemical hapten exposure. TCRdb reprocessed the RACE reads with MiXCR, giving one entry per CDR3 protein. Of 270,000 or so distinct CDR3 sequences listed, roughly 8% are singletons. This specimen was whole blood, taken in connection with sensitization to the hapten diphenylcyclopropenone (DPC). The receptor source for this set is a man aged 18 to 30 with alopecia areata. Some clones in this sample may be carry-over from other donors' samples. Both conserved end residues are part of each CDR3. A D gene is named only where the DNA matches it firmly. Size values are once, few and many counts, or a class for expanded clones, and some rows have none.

TGCGCCAGCAGCCAATTTACCTGGGGGGCCGACGGGGAGCTGTTTTTT | CASSQFTWGADGELFF | . | . | TRBJ2-2 | TRBV4-3
TGTGCCAGCAGCCATTATGGGGACAGGGTAAAAAACATTCAGTACTTC | CASSHYGDRVKNIQYF | TRBD1 | . | TRBJ2-4 | TRBV14
TGCGCCAGCAGCCCCCGCCCCGGGGGTCTTCCGGGTCGAGGGGCCCAGCATTTT | CASSPRPGGLPGRGAQHF | . | many | TRBJ1-5 | TRBV4-3
TGTGCCACCAGCAGACACAGGGGGCCGGGTACTGAAGCTTTCTTT | CATSRHRGPGTEAFF | TRBD1 | . | TRBJ1-1 | TRBV15
TGTGCCAGCACCCAGGGACACCTGAACACTGAAGCTTTCTTT | CASTQGHLNTEAFF | . | . | TRBJ1-1 | TRBV3-1
TGCAGCGTTGAATTTGAAGATACGCAGTATTTT | CSVEFEDTQYF | . | few | TRBJ2-3 | TRBV29-1
TGTGCCATCAGTGAAGGCGCGGAAGCAACTAATGAAAAACTGTTTTTT | CAISEGAEATNEKLFF | . | many | TRBJ1-4 | TRBV10-3
TGTGCCAGCAGTACAGGGTTTTATGGCTACACCTTC | CASSTGFYGYTF | . | few | TRBJ1-2 | TRBV6-5
TGTGCCAGCAGTGTCGGACTTCCCAGGGACATTCAGTACTTC | CASSVGLPRDIQYF | . | few | TRBJ2-4 | TRBV25-1
TGTGCCAGCAGTGCCCCAGACAGGGGATATGGCTACACCTTC | CASSAPDRGYGYTF | TRBD1 | few | TRBJ1-2 | TRBV25-1
TGTGCCAGCAGCTTAGCGCTAGGGGGGTCCTCCTACGAGCAGTACTTC | CASSLALGGSSYEQYF | . | few | TRBJ2-7 | TRBV7-2
TGTGCCAGCAGCTTATATTCGGGGAGCTATGGCTACACCTTC | CASSLYSGSYGYTF | . | . | TRBJ1-2 | TRBV7-6
TGTGCCAGCAGCTTAAACCCCAGCACTCAAGAGACCCAGTACTTC | CASSLNPSTQETQYF | . | . | TRBJ2-5 | TRBV7-3
TGTGCCAGCAGTTATCAACGTGGGACTAATGAAAAACTGTTTTTT | CASSYQRGTNEKLFF | . | few | TRBJ1-4 | TRBV7-9
TGCGCCAGCAGCCAAGCCGAGGCAACTAATGAAAAACTGTTTTTT | CASSQAEATNEKLFF | . | few | TRBJ1-4 | TRBV4-3
TGTGCCAGCACGTTTGGCTCTGGGGCCAACGTCCTGACTTTC | CASTFGSGANVLTF | . | few | TRBJ2-6 | TRBV2
TGTGCCAGCAGTGAAGCGTTTAGGAAAGGGACCCAGTACTTC | CASSEAFRKGTQYF | . | many | TRBJ2-5 | TRBV6-1
TGCAGTGTCTTTGGAGAGGGCAATCAGCCCCAGCATTTT | CSVFGEGNQPQHF | . | few | TRBJ1-5 | TRBV20-1
TGCGCCAGCAGCTTGAGTGTAGGGCAGGGTGAGAATGGCTACACCTTC | CASSLSVGQGENGYTF | . | once | TRBJ1-2 | TRBV5-1
TGCAGCGTGCGGGACCGGAGGGACACCGGGGAGCTGTTTTTT | CSVRDRRDTGELFF | . | . | TRBJ2-2 | TRBV20-1
TGCGCCAGCAGCTTGGCGGCCGGGAACACTGAAGCTTTCTTT | CASSLAAGNTEAFF | . | few | TRBJ1-1 | TRBV5-1
TGTGCCAGCAGCGTAGGACCCAGGCATCGGGACACTGAAGCTTTCTTT | CASSVGPRHRDTEAFF | . | many | TRBJ1-1 | TRBV9
TGTGCCAGCAGCCCCGTTATGAACACTGAAGCTTTCTTT | CASSPVMNTEAFF | . | many | TRBJ1-1 | TRBV7-2
TGTGCCATCAGTGAGCCACGCCGGGACAGGGGTCGCTACGAGCAGTACTTC | CAISEPRRDRGRYEQYF | TRBD1 | . | TRBJ2-7 | TRBV10-3
TGCAGCGTCGGAGGTCTTGGGACCGCTCTCATCGGGGAGCTGTTTTTT | CSVGGLGTALIGELFF | . | few | TRBJ2-2 | TRBV29-1